A selection of T cell receptor beta chains follows, all from one sample in a study of blood T cell repertoires in COVID-19. TCRdb's table, derived via immunoSEQ multiplex PCR, lists solely in-frame clones and lacks some. The sample lists around 80,000 clones, about 82% occurring once. The sample was peripheral blood. These TCRs come from a man aged 45-60 years with COVID-19, enrolled during active disease. CDR3s include the opening cysteine and the closing phenylalanine or tryptophan. Each record gives: CDR3 length, clone size, V gene, J gene, D gene, CDR3 DNA, CDR3 protein. D genes are given only for firm matches. Not all rows give a size; the values are once, few, many and, for expanded clones, a class.

len: 14
abundance: .
v_gene: TRBV20-1
j_gene: TRBJ1-2
d_gene: .
CDR3nt: TGCAGTGCTAGTCGAGGGAGTACTAACTATGGCTACACCTTC
CDR3aa: CSASRGSTNYGYTF

len: 15
abundance: once
v_gene: TRBV4-2
j_gene: TRBJ1-1
d_gene: .
CDR3nt: TGTGCCAGCAGCCAAGATCCCACAGTGAACACTGAAGCTTTCTTT
CDR3aa: CASSQDPTVNTEAFF

len: 14
abundance: .
v_gene: TRBV6-5
j_gene: TRBJ2-3
d_gene: .
CDR3nt: TGTGCCAGCAGTTACTGGTCAGGCACAGATACGCAGTATTTT
CDR3aa: CASSYWSGTDTQYF

len: 14
abundance: few
v_gene: TRBV11-3
j_gene: TRBJ2-3
d_gene: .
CDR3nt: TGTGCCAGCAGCCCCGGGACTCGCGGAGATACGCAGTATTTT
CDR3aa: CASSPGTRGDTQYF

len: 19
abundance: once
v_gene: TRBV4-1
j_gene: TRBJ2-4
d_gene: .
CDR3nt: TGCGCCAGCAGCCAAGATATGATTTTGCGGAGTCTAGCCAAAAACATTCAGTACTTC
CDR3aa: CASSQDMILRSLAKNIQYF

len: 14
abundance: .
v_gene: TRBV7-2
j_gene: TRBJ1-1
d_gene: TRBD1
CDR3nt: TGTGCCAGCAGCTGGGGACAGGGGAACACTGAAGCTTTCTTT
CDR3aa: CASSWGQGNTEAFF

len: 13
abundance: .
v_gene: TRBV12-3/TRBV12-4
j_gene: TRBJ2-7
d_gene: .
CDR3nt: TGTGCCAGCAGTTTAGCGGCCGCCTACGAGCAGTACTTC
CDR3aa: CASSLAAAYEQYF

len: 14
abundance: once
v_gene: TRBV7-9
j_gene: TRBJ1-4
d_gene: .
CDR3nt: TGTGCCAGCAGCTTACAGGGGTTAAATGAAAAACTGTTTTTT
CDR3aa: CASSLQGLNEKLFF

len: 14
abundance: .
v_gene: TRBV30
j_gene: TRBJ2-3
d_gene: TRBD2
CDR3nt: TGTGCCTGGAATAACGGCGGGAGTACAGATACGCAGTATTTT
CDR3aa: CAWNNGGSTDTQYF

len: 16
abundance: .
v_gene: TRBV7-9
j_gene: TRBJ2-3
d_gene: TRBD1
CDR3nt: TGTGCCAGCAGCTCGTCGACAGGGGGTTTGACAGATACGCAGTATTTT
CDR3aa: CASSSSTGGLTDTQYF

len: 16
abundance: .
v_gene: TRBV27
j_gene: TRBJ2-1
d_gene: TRBD2
CDR3nt: TGTGCCAGCAGTCCCTTAGCGGGAGCGGCGTACAATGAGCAGTTCTTC
CDR3aa: CASSPLAGAAYNEQFF

len: 16
abundance: once
v_gene: TRBV7-8
j_gene: TRBJ2-1
d_gene: .
CDR3nt: TGTGCCAGCAGCCAATCGTCACTTCAATTTAGCAATGAGCAGTTCTTC
CDR3aa: CASSQSSLQFSNEQFF

len: 13
abundance: few
v_gene: TRBV30
j_gene: TRBJ2-7
d_gene: .
CDR3nt: TGTGCCTGGAGTGTTTCTCTCTACTACGAGCAGTACTTC
CDR3aa: CAWSVSLYYEQYF

len: 15
abundance: .
v_gene: TRBV6-4
j_gene: TRBJ2-2
d_gene: .
CDR3nt: TGTGCCAGCAGTGAAGGATCTGAGGAAGCCGGGGAGCTGTTTTTT
CDR3aa: CASSEGSEEAGELFF

len: 13
abundance: .
v_gene: TRBV27
j_gene: TRBJ2-7
d_gene: TRBD2
CDR3nt: TGTGCCAGCAGCCTAGCGGGAGACTACGAGCAGTACTTC
CDR3aa: CASSLAGDYEQYF

len: 17
abundance: once
v_gene: TRBV4-1
j_gene: TRBJ2-4
d_gene: .
CDR3nt: TGCGCCAGCAGCCAAGTTCGGGAGACACAAGCCAAAAACATTCAGTACTTC
CDR3aa: CASSQVRETQAKNIQYF

len: 14
abundance: .
v_gene: TRBV28
j_gene: TRBJ1-5
d_gene: .
CDR3nt: TGTGCCAGCAGTTTTGAGTATAGCAATCAGCCCCAGCATTTT
CDR3aa: CASSFEYSNQPQHF

len: 15
abundance: .
v_gene: TRBV6-5
j_gene: TRBJ2-1
d_gene: TRBD1
CDR3nt: TGTGCCAGCAGTTACGGGACAGGCTCCTACAATGAGCAGTTCTTC
CDR3aa: CASSYGTGSYNEQFF

len: 15
abundance: .
v_gene: TRBV5-1
j_gene: TRBJ2-5
d_gene: .
CDR3nt: TGCGCCAGCAGCTTGGCTAGCAGGGGTTGGGAGACCCAGTACTTC
CDR3aa: CASSLASRGWETQYF

len: 17
abundance: .
v_gene: TRBV5-5
j_gene: TRBJ1-3
d_gene: TRBD1
CDR3nt: TGTGCCAGCAGCTTCCGGGACAGGGGATTTGGTGGAAACACCATATATTTT
CDR3aa: CASSFRDRGFGGNTIYF

len: 15
abundance: .
v_gene: TRBV4-1
j_gene: TRBJ2-7
d_gene: TRBD2
CDR3nt: TGCGCCAGCAGCCAAAGCGGGACTTTCCGGAGGGAGCAGTACTTC
CDR3aa: CASSQSGTFRREQYF